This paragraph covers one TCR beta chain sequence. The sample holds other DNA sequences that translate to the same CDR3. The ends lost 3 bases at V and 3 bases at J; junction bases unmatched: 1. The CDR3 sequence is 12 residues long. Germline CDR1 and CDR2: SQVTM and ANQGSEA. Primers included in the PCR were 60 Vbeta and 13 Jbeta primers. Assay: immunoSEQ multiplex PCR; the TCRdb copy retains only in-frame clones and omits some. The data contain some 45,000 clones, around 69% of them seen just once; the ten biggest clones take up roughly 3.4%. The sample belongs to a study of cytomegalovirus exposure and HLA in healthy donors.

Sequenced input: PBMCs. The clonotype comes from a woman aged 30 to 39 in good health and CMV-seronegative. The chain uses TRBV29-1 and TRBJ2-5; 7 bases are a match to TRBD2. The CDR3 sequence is CSVDGGEETQYF. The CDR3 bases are TGCAGCGTTGATGGGGGGGAAGAGACCCAGTACTTC.